These 2 T cell receptor beta chains were sequenced from one sample in a study of cytomegalovirus exposure and HLA in healthy donors. The PCR used 60 Vbeta and 13 Jbeta primers. Produced via immunoSEQ multiplex PCR; TCRdb's table is partial and in-frame only. The sample features approximately 110,000 clones, with 2.2% in its top ten. Sequencing was carried out using PBMCs. The receptors shown here come from a man in his forties or fifties in good health and CMV-seronegative.

Details on this clone: The same CDR3 also results from other DNA sequences found in this sample. This chain connects TRBV10-3 to TRBJ2-3; possible D gene TRBD2, 5 bases. V shed 1 base and J shed 4 bases, with 6 bases lying between them. This CDR3 is 13 amino acids long. Germline V gene lookup returns CDR1 ENHRY and CDR2 SYGVKD. The CDR3 here is CAISELRADTQYF. CDR3 nucleotide sequence: TGTGCCATCAGTGAGTTGAGGGCAGATACGCAGTATTTT.

This chain links TRBV19 with TRBJ1-2, with 11 nucleotides matching TRBD1. The CDR3 sequence is 14 residues long. Losses at the gene ends were 6 bases for V and 5 bases for J; bases not matched to a gene: 5. Germline V gene data show CDR1 as LNHDA and CDR2 as SQIVND (reference sequence). Here the CDR3 reads CASRRTGGLYGYTF. CDR3 DNA: TGTGCCAGTAGGCGGACAGGGGGCCTATATGGCTACACCTTC.